These 2 T cell receptor beta chains share one sample of origin, sequenced in a study of tumor-infiltrating lymphocytes in localized non-small cell lung cancer. Using immunoSEQ multiplex PCR, the repertoire was profiled, and TCRdb retains in-frame clones only, with some absent. This table has about 29,000 clones, over 75% appearing once. Sequenced: lung tumor tissue. Receptor source: a human donor with non-small cell lung cancer.

The V and J genes are TRBV5-8 and TRBJ1-2; D is perhaps TRBD1 (6 bases). Germline CDR1 SGHTS, CDR2 YDEGEE. CDR3 length: 14 amino acids. The V end lost 3 bases, the J end lost 4 bases, and 13 bases lay between the germline ends. The CDR3 DNA reads as TGTGCCAGCAGCTCTAGGGGGTCGGGCTATGGCTACACCTTC. Protein: CASSSRGSGYGYTF. The variable domain in full, completed from reference TRBV5-8 and TRBJ1-2, reads EAGVTQSPTHLIKTRGQQATLRCSPISGHTSVYWYQQALGLGLQFLLWYDEGEERNRGNFPPRFSGRQFPNYSSELNVNALELEDSALYLCASSSRGSGYGYTFGSGTRLTVV.

This rearrangement joins TRBV30 to TRBJ2-5; 11 bases agree with TRBD2. The CDR3 is 15 residues long. V lost 1 base and J lost 5; bases outside the gene matches: 6. From germline, CDR1 is GTSNPN and CDR2 SVGIG (reference sequence). The CDR3 loop is CAWSGVAGGLETQYF. The CDR3 DNA reads TGTGCCTGGAGTGGAGTAGCGGGGGGGCTTGAGACCCAGTACTTC.